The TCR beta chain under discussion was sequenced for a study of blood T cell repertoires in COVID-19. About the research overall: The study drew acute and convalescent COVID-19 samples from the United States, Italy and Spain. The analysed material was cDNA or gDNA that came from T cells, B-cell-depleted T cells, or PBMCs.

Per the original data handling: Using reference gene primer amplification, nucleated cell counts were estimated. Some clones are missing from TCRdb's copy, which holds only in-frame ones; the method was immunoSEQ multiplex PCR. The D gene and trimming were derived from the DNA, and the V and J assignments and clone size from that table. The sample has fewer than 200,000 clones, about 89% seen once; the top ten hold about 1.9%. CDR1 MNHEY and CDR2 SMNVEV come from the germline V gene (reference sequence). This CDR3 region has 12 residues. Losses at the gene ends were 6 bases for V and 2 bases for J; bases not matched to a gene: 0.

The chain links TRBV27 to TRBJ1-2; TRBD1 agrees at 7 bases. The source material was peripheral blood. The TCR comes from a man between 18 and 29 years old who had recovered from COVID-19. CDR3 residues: CASRTGNYGYTF. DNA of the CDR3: TGTGCCAGCAGGACAGGGAACTATGGCTACACCTTC.